A selection of T cell receptor beta chains follows, all from one sample in a study of T cells in Graves' hyperthyroidism and ophthalmopathy. One entry per CDR3 protein results from TCRdb running MiXCR on the multiplex PCR reads. Altogether around 600,000 distinct CDR3 sequences are present, approximately 15% being singletons, with the ten largest covering about 6.6%. Input material: blood. The receptors were sampled from a woman aged 18 to 35 with Graves' ophthalmopathy. The CDR3 runs from the conserved cysteine through the conserved F or W. D genes are given only for firm matches. Clone size is shown for a subset of rows, as once, few, many or a class of expanded clone.

TRBD1	TRBV6-1	TRBJ1-6	-	CASSDSNRGSPLHF	TGTGCCAGCAGTGACTCAAACAGGGGTTCACCCCTCCACTTT
-	TRBV14	TRBJ2-5	-	CASSQERLQTLQETQYF	TGTGCCAGCAGCCAAGAGCGATTACAGACCCTCCAAGAGACCCAGTACTTC
-	TRBV27	TRBJ2-1	many	CASSLDVYNEQFF	TGTGCCAGCAGTTTGGACGTCTACAATGAGCAGTTCTTC
TRBD2	TRBV4-2	TRBJ2-5	-	CASSQVAGDQETQYF	TGTGCCAGCAGCCAAGTAGCGGGAGACCAAGAGACCCAGTACTTC
TRBD1	TRBV7-9	TRBJ2-2	few	CASRPGQGNTGELFF	TGTGCCAGCAGACCGGGACAGGGTAACACCGGGGAGCTGTTTTTT
-	TRBV18	TRBJ1-1	many	CASADGMNTEAFF	TGTGCCAGCGCGGACGGAATGAACACTGAAGCTTTCTTT
TRBD1	TRBV18	TRBJ2-7	-	CASSEGTGGPYEQYF	TGTGCCAGCTCAGAGGGGACAGGGGGCCCCTACGAGCAGTACTTC
-	TRBV12-3/TRBV12-4	TRBJ2-2	-	CASSSSPGTGELFF	TGTGCCAGCAGTTCATCCCCAGGGACCGGGGAGCTGTTTTTT
-	TRBV2	TRBJ2-1	many	CASSEDWGSYNEQFF	TGTGCCAGCAGTGAAGACTGGGGCTCCTACAATGAGCAGTTCTTC
TRBD2	TRBV20-1	TRBJ2-7	many	CSARTSGGEQYF	TGCAGTGCCCGAACTAGCGGCGGCGAGCAGTACTTC
-	TRBV7-9	TRBJ2-6	-	CASSLFGGFSGANVLTF	TGTGCCAGCAGCTTGTTTGGAGGTTTCTCTGGGGCCAACGTCCTGACTTTC
TRBD2	TRBV4-1	TRBJ2-1	few	CASSQTSGRAGSYNEQFF	TGCGCCAGCAGCCAGACTAGCGGGAGGGCCGGCTCCTACAATGAGCAGTTCTTC
-	TRBV30	TRBJ2-7	-	CAWSGGYEQYF	TGTGCCTGGAGTGGAGGATACGAGCAGTACTTC
-	TRBV28	TRBJ1-2	many	CATEAEAFGGYTF	TGTGCCACCGAGGCGGAGGCTTTCGGAGGCTACACCTTC
-	TRBV14	TRBJ2-3	-	CASSHRTTEGYRTDTQYF	TGTGCCAGCAGCCATCGTACTACAGAGGGTTACCGCACAGATACGCAGTATTTT